These 19 T cell receptor beta chains were all obtained from the same sample, sequenced in a study of blood T cell repertoires in COVID-19. TCRdb's copy holds only in-frame clones and misses some; the assay was immunoSEQ multiplex PCR. The sample carries 63,000 or so clones, 85% to 90% recorded once. Material: peripheral blood. All receptors derive from a man between 65 and 85 years old with active COVID-19.

This chain links TRBV2 with TRBJ1-2, with D possibly being TRBD1 (6 bases). With 4 bases removed from V and 5 bases from J, the gap between germline ends came to 14 bases. In germline, CDR1 is SNHLY, CDR2 FYNNEI. The CDR3 is 14 residues long. In DNA form, the CDR3 reads TGTGCCAGCAGTGGGGGCAACAGGGTGTATGGCTACACCTTC. This translates into CASSGGNRVYGYTF.

The CDR3 nucleotides are TGCGCCAGCGGACGGACTAGCCAAAACAATGAGCAGTTCTTC. It encodes CASGRTSQNNEQFF. V usage is TRBV5-1 and J usage is TRBJ2-1; TRBD2 aligns across 8 bases. Germline-derived CDR1 and CDR2 are SGHRS and YFSETQ. J gave up 5 bases and V 7 bases, and 8 bases lay outside the gene matches. CDR3 length equals 14 residues.

J is TRBJ2-7 and V is TRBV5-5, with D perhaps TRBD1 (6 bases). V was cut by 1 base and J by 7 bases, with 21 bases left in between. The CDR3 is 16 amino acids. Germline CDR1 SGHKS, CDR2 YYEKEE (reference sequence). Written as DNA, the CDR3 is TGTGCCAGCAGCTTGTTGCCGCGACAGGACCCTCGGGAGCAGTACTTC. This sequence encodes CASSLLPRQDPREQYF.

The V call is TRBV11-1, the J call TRBJ2-5; possibly TRBD2 for D (6 bases). V dropped 8 bases and J dropped 7 bases, with 11 bases sitting between them. CDR1 and CDR2 from the germline V gene are SGHAT and FQDESV (reference sequence). The CDR3 sequence is 11 residues long. In nucleotides, the CDR3 is TGTGCCAGCCGGAGGGAGGCGACCCAGTACTTC. It specifies CASRREATQYF.

This clone was detected once. This sequence joins TRBV19 and TRBJ2-7, with D unclear. CDR3 size: 15 residues. Trimming pared 5 bases from V and 1 base from J, leaving 15 bases between. From germline, CDR1 is LNHDA and CDR2 SQIVND (reference sequence). The CDR3 sequence: CASSRIRDGSYEQYF. DNA for the CDR3: TGTGCCAGTAGTCGGATACGAGACGGGTCCTACGAGCAGTACTTC.

The chain joins TRBV5-1 to TRBJ2-5; D might be TRBD1 (6 bases). The CDR3 is made up of 15 amino acids. With 2 bases removed from V and 2 bases from J, the gap between germline ends came to 13 bases. The germline V gene encodes CDR1 SGHRS and CDR2 YFSETQ. For the CDR3, the DNA is TGCGCCAGCAGCTTAGGACAGAGAAGTCAAGAGACCCAGTACTTC. Residues: CASSLGQRSQETQYF.

V gene TRBV19 combines with J gene TRBJ2-7, with TRBD1 identical over 7 bases. J gave up 5 bases and V 5 bases, and 6 bases lay outside the gene matches. Germline loops: CDR1 LNHDA, CDR2 SQIVND (reference sequence). There are 13 residues in the CDR3. CDR3: CASSGTARNEQYF. Here the CDR3 DNA reads TGTGCCAGTAGTGGGACAGCTAGGAACGAGCAGTACTTC.

The DNA for the CDR3 is TGTGCCAGCAGCTTGGCGGGCCGGGGGGAGCAGTACTTC. Translation gives CASSLAGRGEQYF. V gene TRBV5-4 combines with J gene TRBJ2-7; the D gene is possibly TRBD2 (6 bases). Looked up from germline, CDR1 is SGHNT and CDR2 is YYREEE (reference sequence). Trimming pared 0 bases from V and 7 bases from J, leaving 11 bases between. The CDR3 extends over 13 amino acids.

V gene TRBV29-1 combines with J gene TRBJ2-1; 7 bases fit TRBD1. Germline CDR1 reads SQVTM; CDR2 reads ANQGSEA. The CDR3 runs 14 residues. J was trimmed by 6 bases and V by 7 bases; bases with no gene match: 12. The CDR3 sequence is CSGVTGASGNEQFF. The CDR3 DNA sequence: TGCAGCGGAGTAACAGGGGCCTCGGGCAATGAGCAGTTCTTC.

This clone was detected a few times. J is TRBJ2-7 and V is TRBV2; 8 bases fit TRBD2. J was trimmed by 3 bases and V by 10 bases; bases with no gene match: 11. CDR1 and CDR2 (germline): SNHLY, FYNNEI. The CDR3 runs 14 residues. CDR3 in amino acids: CATQAGASLYEQYF. The CDR3 DNA is TGTGCCACCCAAGCGGGGGCGAGCCTCTACGAGCAGTACTTC. The full variable domain, its missing parts supplied by reference TRBV2 and TRBJ2-7, is EPEVTQTPSHQVTQMGQEVILRCVPISNHLYFYWYRQILGQKVEFLVSFYNNEISEKSEIFDDQFSVERPDGSNFTLKIRSTKLEDSAMYFCATQAGASLYEQYFGPGTRLTVT.

The chain is built from TRBV10-3 and TRBJ2-4, with D tentatively TRBD1 (5 bases). This CDR3 has 16 amino acids. The germline V gene encodes CDR1 ENHRY and CDR2 SYGVKD. The ends were cut back, 3 bases at V and 0 bases at J, with 12 bases in the middle. CDR3 sequence (DNA): TGTGCCATCAGTGACCCCGCCAGGGAAGCCAAAAACATTCAGTACTTC. Encoded protein: CAISDPAREAKNIQYF.

The V gene is TRBV28, the J gene TRBJ2-7; D is perhaps TRBD2 (5 bases). Germline V gives CDR1 MDHEN, CDR2 SYDVKM. The CDR3 has 15 residues. V was pared by 3 bases and J by 0 bases, with 12 bases between. CDR3 nucleotides: TGTGCCAGCAGTTTTCGGGGAAGGAACTCCTACGAGCAGTACTTC. Translated, it gives CASSFRGRNSYEQYF. Full variable domain (remainder filled in from reference TRBV28 and TRBJ2-7): DVKVTQSSRYLVKRTGEKVFLECVQDMDHENMFWYRQDPGLGLRLIYFSYDVKMKEKGDIPEGYSVSREKKERFSLILESASTNQTSMYLCASSFRGRNSYEQYFGPGTRLTVT.

This chain joins TRBV5-1 and TRBJ2-7; possible D gene TRBD1, 6 bases. The germline gives CDR1 SGHRS, CDR2 YFSETQ. Trimming took 4 bases from V and 1 from J, leaving 12 bases between them. The CDR3 contains 14 residues. CDR3 sequence (DNA): TGCGCCAGCAGCCCCGGGACACCATCCTACGAGCAGTACTTC. Its translation: CASSPGTPSYEQYF.

This chain uses TRBV28 with TRBJ2-2; D perhaps matches TRBD2 (7 bases). Trimming took 7 bases from V and 1 from J, leaving 13 bases between them. The CDR3 has 15 residues. Germline CDR1 MDHEN, CDR2 SYDVKM. The CDR3 sequence: CASTRGGQNTGELFF. In DNA, the CDR3 is TGTGCCAGCACGAGGGGGGGGCAGAACACCGGGGAGCTGTTTTTT.

The gene calls are TRBV7-2 and TRBJ2-7, with D uncertain. Trimming shortened V by 0 bases and J by 1 base, and 10 bases separated the two germline ends. The CDR3 totals 15 residues. Germline CDR1 is SGHTA and CDR2 is FQGNSA. CDR3 amino acids: CASSLALGPSYEQYF. The CDR3 bases are TGTGCCAGCAGCTTAGCGCTGGGCCCATCCTACGAGCAGTACTTC.

The chain employs TRBV3-1 (or the pseudogene TRBV3-2) and TRBJ2-4; weak D call: TRBD2 (5 bases). The CDR3 runs to 16 residues. CDR1 is LGHDT and CDR2 is YNNKEL in the germline V gene (reference sequence). V was pared by 2 bases and J by 0 bases, with 11 bases between. The CDR3 DNA is TGTGCCAGCAGCCAACGGGGATCAGTAGCCAAAAACATTCAGTACTTC. Translated, it gives CASSQRGSVAKNIQYF.

This chain connects TRBV19 to TRBJ1-5; D is unclear. The CDR3 runs to 17 residues. V lost 1 base, J lost 1 base, and 14 bases lay in between. The germline V gene has CDR1 LNHDA and CDR2 SQIVND (reference sequence). CDR3 nucleotides: TGTGCCAGTAGTATAGCCGGCACCCCGGGGAGCAATCAGCCCCAGCATTTT. Its protein is CASSIAGTPGSNQPQHF.

The chain has TRBV11-3 and TRBJ1-3; D is uncertain. The CDR3 contains 15 residues. Trimming stripped 4 bases from V and 0 bases from J, with 10 bases between. Germline V gene data show CDR1 as SGHNT and CDR2 as YENEEA. The CDR3 DNA follows: TGTGCCAGCAGCTCCACAGCTTACTCTGGAAACACCATATATTTT. This codes for CASSSTAYSGNTIYF.

V gene TRBV19 combines with J gene TRBJ1-2, with D possibly TRBD1 on 6 matching bases. This CDR3 has 16 amino acids. Trimming removed 9 bases at V and 0 bases at J, with 20 bases between. The germline V gene encodes CDR1 LNHDA and CDR2 SQIVND (reference sequence). CDR3 sequence reads: CASNREGEDPNYGYTF. CDR3 DNA sequence: TGTGCCAGCAACAGGGAGGGCGAAGACCCTAACTATGGCTACACCTTC. Looking up the rest from reference TRBV19 and TRBJ1-2 gives the full variable domain: DGGITQSPKYLFRKEGQNVTLSCEQNLNHDAMYWYRQDPGQGLRLIYYSQIVNDFQKGDIAEGYSVSREKKESFPLTVTSAQKNPTAFYLCASNREGEDPNYGYTFGSGTRLTVV.